This TCR beta chain was captured by sequencing in a study of OX40 agonist ivuxolimab in advanced cancers. For the study in its entirety: Ivuxolimab was an agonistic, fully human IgG2 monoclonal antibody directed against OX40 (CD134), a costimulatory receptor. Intravenous ivuxolimab was administered to patients every 2 weeks at six dose levels: 0.01, 0.1, 0.3, 1.5, 3 and 10 mg/kg. Of the 52 patients in dose escalation, approximately 20 had hepatocellular carcinoma, approximately 15 had melanoma, 9 had renal cell carcinoma and 9 had head and neck cancer. In the dose-escalation cohort, 70% to 85% of patients were male, and the mean age was around 60 years, with a range of about 23 to 90. Prior anti-PD-1, anti-PD-L1 or anti-CTLA-4 therapy was permitted, and checkpoint inhibitors had been received by more than 35% of dose-escalation patients. Three dose-escalation patients achieved partial responses, one with hepatocellular carcinoma and two with cutaneous melanoma. Peripheral TCRbeta sequencing was intended to test whether TCR sequence diversity was altered and clonal T-cell expansion was caused by ivuxolimab. The paper covers the monotherapy dose-escalation part of the phase I ivuxolimab trial, which included N ≈ 50 patients. Beyond this particular receptor, the publication reports: Partial responders in the 0.1-3.0 mg/kg groups had among the lowest normalized peripheral clonal expansion, especially among CD8+ T cells. Antigen specificity was not determined for the clonally expanded peripheral T cells. Low levels of normalized T-cell clonal expansion were also seen in some patients who did not respond. On average, CD8+ T cells showed more expanded clones than CD4+ T cells after ivuxolimab. At doses of 0.1 to 3.0 mg/kg, clonal expansion of both CD4+ and CD8+ blood T cells was observed from baseline to week 6.

A remark on this clone: Its antigen is still unknown. Base qualities are missing; no much larger clone stands one base away.

Genomic DNA was isolated from the sorted cells so that the TCRbeta CDR3 region could be sequenced. The immunoSEQ Assay was used for sequencing of TCRbeta CDR3 regions. The immuneACCESS repertoire file appears here via TCRdb, limited to in-frame rearrangements. These files lack a portion of the clones; in checked studies, under half of the deficit traces to unresolved V genes, and the cause of the others is not known. This sample has roughly 80,000 clones in its table, and about 88% of those were observed once. More than 1.5% of the sample belongs to the ten largest clones. Patients with a history of autoimmune disease or receiving systemic immunosuppression were excluded from the trial. In every dose cohort, peripheral blood was drawn for TCR sequencing at baseline, cycle 4 day 1, and cycle 7 day 1. Samples came from an open-label, multicenter, first-in-human phase I dose-escalation trial of ivuxolimab. Adults with locally advanced or metastatic melanoma, renal cell carcinoma, hepatocellular carcinoma or head and neck squamous cell carcinoma were enrolled in the trial. CD4+ and CD8+ T cells were sorted separately from peripheral blood before TCR sequencing.

This TCR derives from an adult with an advanced solid tumor such as melanoma, head and neck, liver or kidney cancer. Sequencing used CD4+ or CD8+ T cells sorted from blood, obtained in a trial of the OX40 agonist ivuxolimab.

Read as DNA, the sequence is TGTGCCAGCAGCTTGGCCGGCCAGACCTCTTCCCAGCATTTT. The resulting protein is CASSLAGQTSSQHF. Rearrangement joined TRBV5-6 to TRBJ1-5, with no D gene named confidently. CDR1 SGHDT and CDR2 YYEEEE are derived from the germline V gene. Taken from cysteine to phenylalanine, the CDR3 has 14 residues. The entry retains the CDR3 DNA only, 42 bases that are in frame from base 1. V is shortened by 0 bases, J by 11 bases, and the region joining them spans 15 bases. The variable domain in full, with residues beyond the CDR3 obtained from the reference TRBV5-6 and TRBJ1-5 genes, is DAGVTQSPTHLIKTRGQQVTLRCSPKSGHDTVSWYQQALGQGPQFIFQYYEEEERQRGNFPDRFSGHQFPNYSSELNVNALLLGDSALYLCASSLAGQTSSQHFGDGTRLSIL.